This T cell receptor (beta chain) was documented in a study of identical twins. Study findings and constraints: Recombination models fit unrelated individuals' TCR alpha sharing but underestimated twins'.

cDNA molecules carried unique molecular identifiers, and template switching added a universal primer site. TCRdb used MiXCR to reprocess the 5' RACE reads, holding one entry per CDR3 protein. This sample has roughly 1,500,000 distinct CDR3 sequences; less than 35% occur once, and the top ten carry about 0.25%. This CDR3 has 18 residues. V lost 0 bases and J 2 bases, leaving 20 bases between the germline ends. The V gene's germline CDR1 is MNHEY and CDR2 SVGAGI. On this clonotype itself: The target antigen is unknown.

The specimen was cord blood. The chain employs TRBV6-5 and TRBJ2-7; no definite D call. The origin of this receptor is a newborn girl in good health. The CDR3 sequence is CASSYSRPPLTGPYEQYF. The CDR3 nucleotides are TGTGCCAGCAGTTACTCTCGACCACCCCTTACGGGTCCCTACGAGCAGTACTTC.